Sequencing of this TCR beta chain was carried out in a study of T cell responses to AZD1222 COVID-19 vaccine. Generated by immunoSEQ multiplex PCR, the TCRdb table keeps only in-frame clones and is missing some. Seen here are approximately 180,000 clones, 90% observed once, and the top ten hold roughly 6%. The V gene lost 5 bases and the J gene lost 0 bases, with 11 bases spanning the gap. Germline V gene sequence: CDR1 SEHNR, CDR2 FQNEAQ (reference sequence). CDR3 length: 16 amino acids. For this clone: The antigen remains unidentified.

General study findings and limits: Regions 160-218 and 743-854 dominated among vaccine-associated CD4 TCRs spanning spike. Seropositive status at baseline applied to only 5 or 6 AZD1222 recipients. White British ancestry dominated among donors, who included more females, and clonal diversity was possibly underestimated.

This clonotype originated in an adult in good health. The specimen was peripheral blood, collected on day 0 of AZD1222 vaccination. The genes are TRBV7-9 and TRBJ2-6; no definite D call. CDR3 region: CASSPNFNSGANVLTF. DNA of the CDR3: TGTGCCAGCAGCCCAAACTTTAACTCTGGGGCCAACGTCCTGACTTTC. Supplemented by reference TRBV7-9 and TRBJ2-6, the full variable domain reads DTGVSQNPRHKITKRGQNVTFRCDPISEHNRLYWYRQTLGQGPEFLTYFQNEAQLEKSRLLSDRFSAERPKGSFSTLEIQRTEQGDSAMYLCASSPNFNSGANVLTFGAGSRLTVL.